These T cell receptor beta chains were read from a single sample in a study of Ad26.COV2.S vaccination and SARS-CoV-2 variants. Profiled with immunoSEQ multiplex PCR; TCRdb holds only in-frame clones, not every one. Here the sample spans 320,000 or so clones, roughly nine tenths being singletons. The sample was peripheral blood, taken in a trial of Ad26.COV2.S vaccine versus placebo. These receptors were collected from a person aged 18-65 years who received the Ad26.COV2.S COVID-19 vaccine or a placebo. Each CDR3 is given with its conserved first and last residue. The D gene is left open where the match is weak. Clone size is not always given. Where it is, it says once, few, many or a class for expanded clones.

V gene: TRBV12-5
J gene: TRBJ1-2
clone size: once
D gene: TRBD1
CDR3 length: 13
CDR3 protein: CASGTGTGDGYTF
CDR3 DNA: TGTGCTAGTGGTACCGGGACAGGGGATGGCTACACCTTC

V gene: TRBV7-9
J gene: TRBJ1-2
clone size: .
D gene: .
CDR3 length: 12
CDR3 protein: CASSLSRDGYTF
CDR3 DNA: TGTGCCAGCAGCTTATCCCGAGATGGCTACACCTTC

V gene: TRBV19
J gene: TRBJ2-7
clone size: .
D gene: TRBD2
CDR3 length: 14
CDR3 protein: CASSIRRGGEEQYF
CDR3 DNA: TGTGCCAGTAGTATACGCCGGGGGGGTGAAGAGCAGTACTTC

V gene: TRBV7-6
J gene: TRBJ1-3
clone size: .
D gene: .
CDR3 length: 19
CDR3 protein: CASSPRQWGSPSSGNTIYF
CDR3 DNA: TGTGCCAGCAGCCCCCGACAATGGGGGAGTCCTAGCTCTGGAAACACCATATATTTT

V gene: TRBV29-1
J gene: TRBJ1-1
clone size: .
D gene: TRBD1
CDR3 length: 15
CDR3 protein: CSVARTGGMNTEAFF
CDR3 DNA: TGCAGCGTTGCCCGGACAGGGGGAATGAACACTGAAGCTTTCTTT

V gene: TRBV10-3
J gene: TRBJ2-1
clone size: .
D gene: .
CDR3 length: 14
CDR3 protein: CAISRVRTYNEQFF
CDR3 DNA: TGTGCCATCAGTCGAGTCAGAACCTACAATGAGCAGTTCTTC

V gene: TRBV29-1
J gene: TRBJ1-1
clone size: .
D gene: .
CDR3 length: 14
CDR3 protein: CSVVVPGTNTEAFF
CDR3 DNA: TGCAGCGTTGTTGTACCGGGTACGAACACTGAAGCTTTCTTT

V gene: TRBV11-2
J gene: TRBJ2-1
clone size: .
D gene: TRBD1
CDR3 length: 15
CDR3 protein: CASSARDRNYNEQFF
CDR3 DNA: TGTGCCAGCAGCGCCCGGGACAGAAATTACAATGAGCAGTTCTTC

V gene: TRBV7-2
J gene: TRBJ2-1
clone size: .
D gene: .
CDR3 length: 17
CDR3 protein: CASSDPLVAGSRDEQFF
CDR3 DNA: TGTGCCAGCAGCGACCCCTTGGTGGCGGGGTCTAGGGATGAGCAGTTCTTC

V gene: TRBV3-1/TRBV3-2
J gene: TRBJ1-1
clone size: .
D gene: TRBD1
CDR3 length: 17
CDR3 protein: CASSWGTGVDGHTEAFF
CDR3 DNA: TGTGCCAGCAGCTGGGGGACAGGGGTCGATGGTCACACTGAAGCTTTCTTT

V gene: TRBV5-1
J gene: TRBJ1-1
clone size: .
D gene: .
CDR3 length: 11
CDR3 protein: CASSVNTEAFF
CDR3 DNA: TGCGCCAGCAGCGTGAACACTGAAGCTTTCTTT

V gene: TRBV28
J gene: TRBJ1-5
clone size: .
D gene: .
CDR3 length: 12
CDR3 protein: CASSPVGQPQHF
CDR3 DNA: TGTGCCAGCAGCCCTGTAGGTCAGCCCCAGCATTTT

V gene: TRBV6-4
J gene: TRBJ1-1
clone size: .
D gene: .
CDR3 length: 14
CDR3 protein: CASSAQGENTEAFF
CDR3 DNA: TGTGCCAGCAGTGCTCAAGGGGAGAACACTGAAGCTTTCTTT

V gene: TRBV3-1/TRBV3-2
J gene: TRBJ1-2
clone size: .
D gene: .
CDR3 length: 14
CDR3 protein: CASSQPGTDYGYTF
CDR3 DNA: TGTGCCAGCAGCCAACCTGGGACGGACTATGGCTACACCTTC

V gene: TRBV9
J gene: TRBJ1-3
clone size: .
D gene: .
CDR3 length: 14
CDR3 protein: CASSVGGTGNTIYF
CDR3 DNA: TGTGCCAGCAGCGTAGGGGGAACGGGAAACACCATATATTTT

V gene: TRBV6-2/TRBV6-3
J gene: TRBJ1-1
clone size: .
D gene: .
CDR3 length: 13
CDR3 protein: CASSIYGDTEAFF
CDR3 DNA: TGTGCCAGCAGTATATATGGGGACACTGAAGCTTTCTTT

V gene: TRBV24-1
J gene: TRBJ2-1
clone size: .
D gene: TRBD2
CDR3 length: 16
CDR3 protein: CATSDPSGMGDNEQFF
CDR3 DNA: TGTGCCACCAGTGACCCTAGCGGGATGGGGGACAATGAGCAGTTCTTC

V gene: TRBV5-8
J gene: TRBJ2-7
clone size: .
D gene: .
CDR3 length: 12
CDR3 protein: CASSPGVYEQYF
CDR3 DNA: TGTGCCAGCAGCCCGGGGGTCTACGAGCAGTACTTC

V gene: TRBV5-1
J gene: TRBJ2-1
clone size: .
D gene: TRBD1
CDR3 length: 12
CDR3 protein: CASSEQGNEQFF
CDR3 DNA: TGCGCCAGCAGCGAACAGGGGAATGAGCAGTTCTTC